These T cell receptor beta chains were read from a single sample in a study of blood T cells in healthy people across ages. MiXCR, run by TCRdb on the 5' RACE reads, gives a single entry per CDR3 protein. The profile shows around 400,000 distinct CDR3 sequences, 45% to 60% of them singletons. Sequenced material: blood. These receptors all stem from a man in his 60s in good health. CDR3s include the opening cysteine and the closing phenylalanine or tryptophan. D genes are given only for firm matches. Some rows have no size entry. The others give once, few or many, or a class for an expanded clone.

size,D,V,J,CDR3,DNA
.,.,TRBV7-8,TRBJ2-5,CASSLRGLKETQYF,TGTGCCAGCAGCCTCAGAGGGCTAAAAGAGACCCAGTACTTC
many,TRBD2,TRBV7-2,TRBJ2-5,CASSTTSMGRTQYF,TGTGCCAGCAGCACGACTAGCATGGGGAGGACCCAGTACTTC
.,.,TRBV4-1,TRBJ2-7,CASSQGRLDEQYF,TGCGCCAGCAGCCAGGGCAGGCTTGACGAGCAGTACTTC
.,.,TRBV28,TRBJ2-1,CASSRQVGNNEQFF,TGTGCCAGCAGCAGACAAGTAGGGAACAATGAGCAGTTCTTC
.,TRBD2,TRBV29-1,TRBJ2-5,CSGLTGLLAGGQGETQYF,TGCAGCGGATTGACAGGGTTACTAGCGGGGGGCCAGGGGGAGACCCAGTACTTC
.,.,TRBV20-1,TRBJ2-7,CSARDQGRSSYEQYF,TGCAGTGCTAGAGATCAGGGCCGGAGCTCCTACGAGCAGTACTTC
few,.,TRBV7-2,TRBJ2-5,CASSLINGKETQYF,TGTGCCAGCAGCTTAATAAACGGGAAAGAGACCCAGTACTTC
few,.,TRBV25-1,TRBJ1-5,CASRENGGYQPQHF,TGTGCCAGCAGGGAGAATGGGGGCTATCAGCCCCAGCATTTT
.,.,TRBV10-3,TRBJ1-2,CAISDWREDSNYGYTF,TGTGCCATCAGTGACTGGCGTGAGGACAGTAACTATGGCTACACCTTC
.,TRBD1,TRBV11-3,TRBJ2-1,CASSPRGQGANEQFF,TGTGCCAGCAGCCCCCGGGGACAGGGGGCGAATGAGCAGTTCTTC
.,TRBD1,TRBV7-3,TRBJ2-2,CASSGTGNAGELFF,TGTGCCAGCAGCGGGACAGGGAACGCCGGGGAGCTGTTTTTT
once,TRBD1,TRBV6-1,TRBJ2-5,CASRGQGNSGTQYF,TGTGCCAGCAGGGGACAGGGTAATTCGGGGACCCAGTACTTC
.,TRBD1,TRBV7-9,TRBJ2-7,CASSLTGQGTSSYEQYF,TGTGCCAGCAGCTTAACGGGACAGGGGACTTCATCCTACGAGCAGTACTTC
.,TRBD2,TRBV12-3/TRBV12-4,TRBJ2-1,CASSSNWDGGEGEQFF,TGTGCCAGCAGTTCCAACTGGGACGGGGGGGAGGGTGAGCAGTTCTTC
once,.,TRBV5-6,TRBJ2-7,CASSLGGRGSYEQYF,TGTGCCAGCAGCTTGGGGGGCAGGGGATCCTACGAGCAGTACTTC
.,TRBD2,TRBV29-1,TRBJ2-7,CSLRLASYLSYEQYF,TGCAGCCTGAGACTAGCGTCCTATCTGTCCTACGAGCAGTACTTC
once,TRBD2,TRBV29-1,TRBJ2-3,CSADGRTSGLADTQYF,TGCAGCGCTGATGGGCGGACTAGCGGACTCGCAGATACGCAGTATTTT
many,.,TRBV14,TRBJ2-6,CASSQIGSGANVLTF,TGTGCCAGCAGCCAAATTGGCTCTGGGGCCAACGTCCTGACTTTC
.,.,TRBV28,TRBJ2-1,CASSLVRATNEQFF,TGTGCCAGCAGTTTAGTCCGTGCGACCAATGAGCAGTTCTTC
few,TRBD1,TRBV10-3,TRBJ2-5,CAISDPGQGAGETQYF,TGTGCCATCAGTGATCCGGGACAGGGGGCGGGAGAGACCCAGTACTTC
.,TRBD2,TRBV4-3,TRBJ2-3,CASSPSSGSPGSQYF,TGCGCCAGCAGCCCGTCTAGCGGGAGCCCCGGCTCACAGTATTTT
few,TRBD1,TRBV4-3,TRBJ2-7,CASGRDRGVYEQYF,TGCGCCAGCGGCCGGGACAGGGGGGTCTACGAGCAGTACTTC
few,.,TRBV7-2,TRBJ1-2,CASSLAGAAAANYGYTF,TGTGCCAGCAGCTTAGCCGGGGCGGCCGCCGCTAACTATGGCTACACCTTC
once,TRBD1,TRBV12-3/TRBV12-4,TRBJ2-7,CASRPGQVGYEQYF,TGTGCCAGCAGACCGGGACAGGTGGGCTACGAGCAGTACTTC
.,TRBD1,TRBV6-1,TRBJ2-6,CASSGRDRGLPGANVLTF,TGTGCCAGCAGTGGACGGGACAGGGGACTTCCTGGGGCCAACGTCCTGACTTTC
.,.,TRBV30,TRBJ2-7,CAWSVSGYEQYF,TGTGCCTGGAGTGTAAGCGGTTACGAGCAGTACTTC
.,.,TRBV28,TRBJ2-7,CASGIGQEGNEQYF,TGTGCCAGCGGGATCGGACAGGAGGGAAACGAGCAGTACTTC
few,.,TRBV6-5,TRBJ2-3,CASSYTEGTDTQYF,TGTGCCAGCAGTTACACCGAGGGGACGGATACGCAGTATTTT
.,.,TRBV5-1,TRBJ2-5,CASSLNGADKETQYF,TGCGCCAGCAGCTTGAATGGGGCCGACAAAGAGACCCAGTACTTC
.,.,TRBV29-1,TRBJ2-1,CSVGPGGWNEQFF,TGCAGCGTTGGCCCCGGCGGGTGGAATGAGCAGTTCTTC
.,TRBD2,TRBV7-8,TRBJ2-1,CASQIAGGGAYNEQFF,TGTGCCAGCCAAATAGCGGGAGGAGGGGCTTACAATGAGCAGTTCTTC
.,TRBD2,TRBV12-3/TRBV12-4,TRBJ2-7,CASSLGLAALGQYF,TGTGCCAGCAGTCTGGGACTAGCGGCTTTAGGGCAGTACTTC
few,.,TRBV7-3,TRBJ1-1,CASSQGFGEAFF,TGTGCCAGCAGCCAGGGGTTTGGTGAAGCTTTCTTT
.,.,TRBV28,TRBJ2-3,CASSPPSHHTDTQYF,TGTGCCAGCAGTCCTCCGTCCCACCACACAGATACGCAGTATTTT
.,.,TRBV11-2,TRBJ2-1,CASTLLRTIYNEQFF,TGTGCCAGCACCCTCCTTAGAACGATCTACAATGAGCAGTTCTTC
.,.,TRBV21-1,TRBJ2-5,CASSKALDQASNTMGEQYF,TGTGCCAGCAGCAAAGCGCTTGATCAGGCTTCCAATACAATGGGGGAGCAGTACTTC
few,.,TRBV7-9,TRBJ2-5,CASSPPARSGETQYF,TGTGCCAGCAGCCCCCCGGCCAGAAGTGGGGAGACCCAGTACTTC
many,TRBD2,TRBV9,TRBJ2-5,CASSVGGLAGGRQETQYF,TGTGCCAGCAGCGTAGGGGGACTAGCGGGAGGGCGCCAAGAGACCCAGTACTTC
few,TRBD1,TRBV20-1,TRBJ2-5,CRVGQGKETQYF,TGCAGAGTAGGACAGGGGAAAGAGACCCAGTACTTC
.,TRBD1,TRBV20-1,TRBJ2-5,CSARDRGFQETQYF,TGCAGTGCTAGGGACAGGGGGTTCCAAGAGACCCAGTACTTC
.,.,TRBV29-1,TRBJ2-3,CSVGGGPDTDTQYF,TGCAGCGTTGGAGGCGGTCCCGACACAGATACGCAGTATTTT
.,.,TRBV29-1,TRBJ2-2,CSVDPTGQGTGELFF,TGCAGCGTTGATCCCACGGGCCAAGGGACCGGGGAGCTGTTTTTT
.,.,TRBV25-1,TRBJ1-4,CASSELGTPPQPLFF,TGTGCCAGCAGTGAACTCGGGACCCCTCCGCAACCCCTGTTTTTT
.,.,TRBV7-2,TRBJ1-1,CASSSSWGEAEAFF,TGTGCCAGCAGCTCGTCGTGGGGGGAGGCTGAAGCTTTCTTT
.,.,TRBV19,TRBJ2-4,CASTGKGNIQYF,TGTGCCAGTACAGGGAAGGGAAACATTCAGTACTTC
.,TRBD1,TRBV10-1,TRBJ1-2,CASRDRGLNYGYTF,TGCGCCAGCAGGGACAGGGGGCTTAACTATGGCTACACCTTC
.,.,TRBV7-9,TRBJ1-1,CASSTPRDPRSGTEAFF,TGTGCCAGCAGCACCCCGCGCGACCCTCGGTCGGGCACTGAAGCTTTCTTT
.,TRBD1,TRBV3-1,TRBJ1-2,CASSQDWRGQLYGYTF,TGTGCCAGCAGCCAAGATTGGAGGGGACAGCTCTATGGCTACACCTTC
many,.,TRBV12-3/TRBV12-4,TRBJ1-2,CASSWGTNYGYTF,TGTGCCAGCAGTTGGGGGACAAACTATGGCTACACCTTC